What follows is one T cell receptor (beta chain) and its context. Trimming took 6 bases from V and 0 from J, leaving 14 bases between them. The germline V gene has CDR1 DFQATT and CDR2 SNEGSKA (reference sequence). CDR3 length equals 14 residues. The entry originates in a study of CD8 T cells in Susac syndrome. Roughly 0.45 to 1 ug RNA was reverse transcribed with random hexamers. Via MiXCR, TCRdb re-called the immunoSEQ multiplex PCR reads, giving one row per CDR3 protein. The sample includes just over 300,000 distinct CDR3 sequences, 92% of them seen just once. What was sequenced was CD4+ T cells from PBMCs. This clonotype was obtained from a human donor with multiple sclerosis. V is TRBV20-1 and J is TRBJ2-5; perhaps TRBD2 as D (5 bases). The CDR3 nucleotides are TGCAGTGCCCCCGGGCCGAGGGACCAAGAGACCCAGTACTTC. As protein: CSAPGPRDQETQYF.